This record covers a single T cell receptor (beta chain). The data are from a study of identical twins. CDR3 length: 16 residues. With 3 bases clipped from V and 7 bases from J, the junction kept 7 bases outside the gene matches. Germline CDR1 reads DFQATT; CDR2 reads SNEGSKA (reference sequence). Template switching added a universal primer site, and cDNA bore unique molecular identifiers. Each CDR3 protein is one row after TCRdb ran MiXCR on the 5' RACE reads. The table has roughly 750,000 distinct CDR3 sequences, about 20% seen once. Separately, the same data were catalogued under a study of T cells expressing NK-cell markers. As reported in that work: Alpha-beta TCR T cells were the sole sorting target in several experiments, owing to an anti-gamma-delta TCR antibody. Whether expanded NKG2C+ T cell clones recognized HCMV stayed uncertain.

What was sequenced was PBMCs. The chain has TRBV20-1 and TRBJ2-1; TRBD2 matches at 15 bases. The sequence was collected from a young woman in good health. CDR3 bases: TGCAGTGCTAGCTCATCCGGGACTAGCGGGGGGAATGAGCAGTTCTTC. Residues: CSASSSGTSGGNEQFF.